Following are 16 T cell receptor beta chains from one sample sequenced in a study of cytomegalovirus exposure and HLA in healthy donors. The PCR ran on 60 Vbeta and 13 Jbeta primers. Libraries were prepared by immunoSEQ multiplex PCR; TCRdb keeps only in-frame clonotypes and omits some of them. The data contain about 220,000 clones, roughly 83% of them singletons. Sequencing used PBMCs. These receptors were collected from a boy aged 2 to 9 in good health and CMV-seronegative.

The chain joins TRBV5-6 to TRBJ2-5; 8 bases match TRBD1. This CDR3 region has 14 residues. J lost 3 bases, V lost 2 bases, and 3 bases had no gene match. In germline, CDR1 is SGHDT, CDR2 YYEEEE. DNA for the CDR3: TGTGCCAGCAGCTTTAACAGGGGGGAAGAGACCCAGTACTTC. Its protein is CASSFNRGEETQYF.

This clone was found once. The chain joins TRBV27 to TRBJ2-5; maybe TRBD1 (5 bases). The V end lost 5 bases, the J end lost 0 bases, and 10 bases lay between the germline ends. The CDR3 totals 14 residues. Germline-derived CDR1 and CDR2 are MNHEY and SMNVEV (reference sequence). CDR3: CASSPDTYQETQYF. CDR3 in DNA: TGTGCCAGCAGTCCGGACACGTACCAAGAGACCCAGTACTTC.

There are a few counts of this clone. The chain uses TRBV6-5 and TRBJ1-1, with D uncertain. The V end lost 6 bases, the J end lost 1 base, and 6 bases lay between the germline ends. Germline V gene data show CDR1 as MNHEY and CDR2 as SVGAGI. CDR3 length: 12 amino acids. The CDR3 loop reads CASSRANTEAFF. DNA for the CDR3: TGTGCCAGCAGCCGAGCGAACACTGAAGCTTTCTTT.

The chain has TRBV11-1 and TRBJ2-5; 9 nucleotides match TRBD1. The end of the DNA fits TRBJ2-7 better, so the J call may be wrong. Looked up from germline, CDR1 is SGHAT and CDR2 is FQDESV (reference sequence). The CDR3 covers 15 residues. In DNA form, the CDR3 reads TGTGCCAGCAGCCGCACTGGGACAGGGAACTACGAGCAGTACTTC. Translated, it gives CASSRTGTGNYEQYF.

The chain links TRBV7-2 to TRBJ2-7; 9 nucleotides align to TRBD2. The V and J ends lost 0 bases and 7 bases, in that order; junction bases with no gene match: 4. Germline V lookup: CDR1 SGHTA, CDR2 FQGNSA. The CDR3 covers 14 residues. CDR3 sequence reads: CASSLAGLAGEQYF. The CDR3 nucleotides are TGTGCCAGCAGCTTAGCGGGACTAGCCGGGGAGCAGTACTTC.

This clone was picked up one time. An end of the junction does not agree with germline; a read error may underlie this. V usage is TRBV27 and J usage is TRBJ2-7; TRBD1 matches at 11 bases. This CDR3 is 15 amino acids long. Per germline, CDR1 MNHEY and CDR2 SMNVEV (reference sequence). The CDR3 spells CASRAPGQGGYGQYF. The CDR3 nucleotides are TGTGCCAGCAGAGCACCGGGACAGGGGGGCTACGGGCAGTACTTC.

The chain employs TRBV5-6 and TRBJ2-7, with 7 positions matching TRBD2. The CDR3 has 14 amino acids. With 2 bases clipped from V and 1 base from J, the junction kept 3 bases outside the gene matches. Germline V gene sequence: CDR1 SGHDT, CDR2 YYEEEE. The CDR3 here is CASSLWGGSYEQYF. The CDR3 DNA follows: TGTGCCAGCAGCTTATGGGGGGGGTCCTACGAGCAGTACTTC.

V gene TRBV19 combines with J gene TRBJ1-2; the D is unclear. CDR1 is LNHDA, CDR2 SQIVND, per germline (reference sequence). V lost 6 bases to trimming and J lost 6 bases, with 14 bases between them. The CDR3 covers 13 residues. In DNA, the CDR3 is TGTGCCAGTAGCCTAGACCGCGATAATGGCTACACCTTC. This codes for CASSLDRDNGYTF.

This chain uses TRBV6-1 with TRBJ1-4; the match to TRBD1 covers 8 bases. CDR3 size: 14 residues. Germline V lookup: CDR1 MNHNS, CDR2 SASEGT. Trimming took 5 bases from V and 3 from J; bases not matched to a gene: 2. DNA for the CDR3: TGTGCCAGCAGTCCGGGACAGGCTAATGAAAAACTGTTTTTT. Translation gives CASSPGQANEKLFF.

V and J are TRBV30 and TRBJ2-5; TRBD2 aligns across 7 bases. Looked up from germline, CDR1 is GTSNPN and CDR2 is SVGIG (reference sequence). This CDR3 spans 13 amino acids. Trimming took 0 bases from V and 5 from J; bases not matched to a gene: 3. In DNA form, the CDR3 reads TGTGCCTGGAGTGTAGTCGGGGGGGAGACCCAGTACTTC. Translating it yields CAWSVVGGETQYF.

This clone has just a few counts. The chain combines TRBV18 with TRBJ2-3; 7 positions match TRBD2. J was trimmed by 3 bases and V by 2 bases; bases with no gene match: 5. The CDR3 totals 15 residues. The germline gives CDR1 KGHSH, CDR2 LQKENI. CDR3 sequence reads: CASSPERGETDTQYF. For the CDR3, the DNA is TGTGCCAGCTCACCAGAGCGGGGAGAAACAGATACGCAGTATTTT.

The chain is built from TRBV10-3 and TRBJ1-2; TRBD1 matches 8 bases. The CDR3 covers 15 residues. Germline CDR1 is ENHRY and CDR2 is SYGVKD. The V segment lost 7 bases and the J segment 2 bases; nucleotides outside the gene matches: 9. In DNA, the CDR3 is TGTGCCATCACACAGGGGGAAACTCGCAACTATGGCTACACCTTC. Protein sequence: CAITQGETRNYGYTF.

This clone was detected once. This sequence joins TRBV5-4 and TRBJ1-1, with D perhaps matching TRBD1 (5 bases). V was shortened by 4 bases and J by 8 bases, with 12 bases between the two germline ends. Germline V gene lookup returns CDR1 SGHNT and CDR2 YYREEE (reference sequence). The CDR3 is 12 residues long. This CDR3 is CASSRGVREAFF. CDR3 in DNA: TGTGCCAGCAGCCGGGGGGTTCGCGAAGCTTTCTTT.

The CDR3 DNA reads TGTGCCTGGACAGGGGTGGGGTTCGGAGAGACCCAGTACTTC. The encoded protein is CAWTGVGFGETQYF. The V gene is TRBV30, the J gene TRBJ2-5; D might be TRBD1 (6 bases). The CDR3 runs 14 residues. The germline V and J ends were trimmed by 4 bases and 4 bases, with 16 bases remaining between them. In germline, CDR1 is GTSNPN, CDR2 SVGIG (reference sequence).

This clone was seen once. The rearrangement joins TRBV2 to TRBJ1-3; D unclear. V lost 8 bases to trimming and J lost 0 bases, with 8 bases between them. The germline V gene has CDR1 SNHLY and CDR2 FYNNEI. This CDR3 is built from 13 residues. The CDR3 reads CASVLSSGNTIYF. CDR3 bases: TGTGCCAGCGTCCTGAGCTCTGGAAACACCATATATTTT.

The chain recombines TRBV27 with TRBJ2-5, with 8 bases identical to TRBD2. The end of the DNA is better explained by TRBJ2-7, so the J call may be wrong. Per germline, CDR1 MNHEY and CDR2 SMNVEV (reference sequence). This CDR3 region has 15 residues. The CDR3 region has the DNA TGTGCCAGCAGTCCCCATAGCGGGGCTACCTACGAGCAGTACTTC. Protein sequence: CASSPHSGATYEQYF.